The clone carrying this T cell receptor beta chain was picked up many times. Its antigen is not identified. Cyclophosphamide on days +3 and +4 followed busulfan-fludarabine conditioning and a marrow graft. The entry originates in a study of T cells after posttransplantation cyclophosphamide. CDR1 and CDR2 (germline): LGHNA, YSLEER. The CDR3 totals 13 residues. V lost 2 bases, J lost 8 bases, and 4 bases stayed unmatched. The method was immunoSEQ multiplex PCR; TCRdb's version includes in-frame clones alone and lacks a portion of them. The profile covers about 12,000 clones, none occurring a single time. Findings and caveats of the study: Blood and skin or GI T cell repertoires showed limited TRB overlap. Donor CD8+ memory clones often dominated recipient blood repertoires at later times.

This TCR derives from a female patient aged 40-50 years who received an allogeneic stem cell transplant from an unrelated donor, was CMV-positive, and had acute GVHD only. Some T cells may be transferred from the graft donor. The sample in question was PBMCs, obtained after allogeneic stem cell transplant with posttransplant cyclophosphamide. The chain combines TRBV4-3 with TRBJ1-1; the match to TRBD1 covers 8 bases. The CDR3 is CASSQQTGDEAFF. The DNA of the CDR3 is TGCGCCAGCAGCCAACAGACAGGGGACGAAGCTTTCTTT.